These T cell receptor beta chains were read from a single sample in a study of T cells in Graves' hyperthyroidism and ophthalmopathy. TCRdb itself ran the multiplex PCR reads through MiXCR, one entry per CDR3 protein. There are approximately 710,000 distinct CDR3 sequences in the sample; 15% to 20% occur only once, and around 15% lies in the top ten. The sequenced sample consisted of blood. The receptors come from a man aged 50 to 60 with Graves' hyperthyroidism. Both conserved end residues are part of each CDR3. D genes are given only for firm matches. Rows may omit the clone size; those that give it use once, few, many or a size class.

d_gene: TRBD2
abundance: few
v_gene: TRBV6-2/TRBV6-3
j_gene: TRBJ2-1
CDR3nt: TGTGCCAGCAGTTACGGGGGGACTAGCGGGAGGTCGAGCTCCTACAATGAGCAGTTCTTC
CDR3aa: CASSYGGTSGRSSSYNEQFF

d_gene: .
abundance: .
v_gene: TRBV20-1
j_gene: TRBJ1-2
CDR3nt: TGCAGTGCTAGAGAATGGACGGTCTATGGCTACACCTTC
CDR3aa: CSAREWTVYGYTF

d_gene: .
abundance: many
v_gene: TRBV7-3
j_gene: TRBJ2-1
CDR3nt: TGTGCCAGCAGCTTTGACGGGGCGTCGAGAAATGAGCAGTTCTTC
CDR3aa: CASSFDGASRNEQFF

d_gene: .
abundance: many
v_gene: TRBV28
j_gene: TRBJ2-7
CDR3nt: TGTGCCAGCAGGTCGGGACAAAGCTCCTACGAGCAGTACTTC
CDR3aa: CASRSGQSSYEQYF

d_gene: TRBD1
abundance: many
v_gene: TRBV27
j_gene: TRBJ1-2
CDR3nt: TGTGCCAGCAGTTTCGGGACAGGGACTAACTATGGCTACACCTTC
CDR3aa: CASSFGTGTNYGYTF

d_gene: TRBD2
abundance: .
v_gene: TRBV5-1
j_gene: TRBJ2-1
CDR3nt: TGCGCCAGCAGCTTGGAGGGAGGGTCTTACGAGCAGTTCTTC
CDR3aa: CASSLEGGSYEQFF

d_gene: .
abundance: few
v_gene: TRBV11-1
j_gene: TRBJ2-4
CDR3nt: TGTGCCAGCAGCAATCAGGGTCCGGAGGCCAAAAACATTCAGTACTTC
CDR3aa: CASSNQGPEAKNIQYF

d_gene: .
abundance: many
v_gene: TRBV27
j_gene: TRBJ2-3
CDR3nt: TGTGCCAGCAGTTTCAGACACACGAGCACAGATACGCAGTATTTT
CDR3aa: CASSFRHTSTDTQYF

d_gene: .
abundance: .
v_gene: TRBV5-4
j_gene: TRBJ2-7
CDR3nt: TGTGCCAGCAGCTCCAACAGGCCCGACGAGCAGTACTTC
CDR3aa: CASSSNRPDEQYF

d_gene: .
abundance: .
v_gene: TRBV12-3/TRBV12-4
j_gene: TRBJ2-2
CDR3nt: TGTGCCAGCACTCCTTGGCAGGAGCCCACCGGGGAGCTGTTTTTT
CDR3aa: CASTPWQEPTGELFF

d_gene: TRBD2
abundance: many
v_gene: TRBV20-1
j_gene: TRBJ2-3
CDR3nt: TGCAGTGCTCCGACTAGCGGGGGGGCAGATACGCAGTATTTT
CDR3aa: CSAPTSGGADTQYF

d_gene: TRBD1
abundance: many
v_gene: TRBV6-1
j_gene: TRBJ2-2
CDR3nt: TGTGCCAGCAGGGATGGACAGGTCAGGTCCGGGGAGCTGTTTTTT
CDR3aa: CASRDGQVRSGELFF

d_gene: .
abundance: many
v_gene: TRBV28
j_gene: TRBJ2-7
CDR3nt: TGTGCCAGCAGTTTATATTACCTCAGGGCCCCCTACGAGCAGTACTTC
CDR3aa: CASSLYYLRAPYEQYF

d_gene: .
abundance: many
v_gene: TRBV27
j_gene: TRBJ2-7
CDR3nt: TGTGCCAGCAGTTCCTTGACAGAACGGTACGAGCAGTACTTC
CDR3aa: CASSSLTERYEQYF

d_gene: TRBD2
abundance: .
v_gene: TRBV20-1
j_gene: TRBJ2-1
CDR3nt: TGCAGTGCTAGAGATCAGGCTAGCGGGAGGAACTCTGAGCAGTTCTTC
CDR3aa: CSARDQASGRNSEQFF

d_gene: .
abundance: few
v_gene: TRBV7-9
j_gene: TRBJ1-2
CDR3nt: TGTGCCAGCAGCTCCTTAAACGCGGATGCTAACTATGGCTACACCTTC
CDR3aa: CASSSLNADANYGYTF

d_gene: .
abundance: many
v_gene: TRBV20-1
j_gene: TRBJ1-2
CDR3nt: TGCAGTGCTAGAGATGGGGCCTATGGCTACACCTTC
CDR3aa: CSARDGAYGYTF

d_gene: TRBD1
abundance: .
v_gene: TRBV30
j_gene: TRBJ1-2
CDR3nt: TGTGCCTGGACAATGCGGGGGACAGGGGTTGGCTATGGCTACACCTTC
CDR3aa: CAWTMRGTGVGYGYTF

d_gene: .
abundance: many
v_gene: TRBV9
j_gene: TRBJ1-2
CDR3nt: TGTGCCAGCAGCGTAGATCGCACCCCTTTCTATGGCTACACCTTC
CDR3aa: CASSVDRTPFYGYTF

d_gene: TRBD1
abundance: .
v_gene: TRBV10-3
j_gene: TRBJ2-5
CDR3nt: TGTGCCATCAGCGGCCGGGGACAGGCCCAAGAGACCCAGTACTTC
CDR3aa: CAISGRGQAQETQYF

d_gene: TRBD1
abundance: .
v_gene: TRBV7-9
j_gene: TRBJ2-7
CDR3nt: TGTGCCAGCAGCGGCGACAGGGCCCCTACCTTAACAAGGGACAGCTACGAGCAGTACTTC
CDR3aa: CASSGDRAPTLTRDSYEQYF

d_gene: .
abundance: few
v_gene: TRBV30
j_gene: TRBJ1-5
CDR3nt: TGTGCCTGGAGTAGAGGGAACCAAAATCAGCCCCAGCATTTT
CDR3aa: CAWSRGNQNQPQHF

d_gene: .
abundance: many
v_gene: TRBV7-3
j_gene: TRBJ2-7
CDR3nt: TGTGCCAGCAGCTTAGGTCCCGGGACCGCGGCCTACGAGCAGTACTTC
CDR3aa: CASSLGPGTAAYEQYF

d_gene: .
abundance: .
v_gene: TRBV24-1
j_gene: TRBJ1-2
CDR3nt: TGTGCCACCAGTGGGTTCAGTTATAACTATGGCTACACCTTC
CDR3aa: CATSGFSYNYGYTF

d_gene: .
abundance: few
v_gene: TRBV12-3/TRBV12-4
j_gene: TRBJ1-2
CDR3nt: TGTGCCAGCAGTTTGGCCGGGCTAACTAACTATGGCTACACCTTC
CDR3aa: CASSLAGLTNYGYTF

d_gene: .
abundance: .
v_gene: TRBV19
j_gene: TRBJ2-2
CDR3nt: TGTGCCAGTAGTACTAGCGTAATGAACACCGGGGAGCTGTTTTTT
CDR3aa: CASSTSVMNTGELFF

d_gene: .
abundance: .
v_gene: TRBV29-1
j_gene: TRBJ2-1
CDR3nt: TGCAGCTGCGAAGGTGGGCCTAGAGGTTACAATGAGCAGTTCTTC
CDR3aa: CSCEGGPRGYNEQFF

d_gene: TRBD2
abundance: many
v_gene: TRBV5-1
j_gene: TRBJ2-7
CDR3nt: TGCGCCAGCACCCCCGGGACTAGCGGGAGCCTCGAGCAGTACTTC
CDR3aa: CASTPGTSGSLEQYF

d_gene: .
abundance: few
v_gene: TRBV19
j_gene: TRBJ1-4
CDR3nt: TGTGCCAGCTTCATACACCCCAGGGCTGAAAAACTGTTTTTT
CDR3aa: CASFIHPRAEKLFF

d_gene: .
abundance: many
v_gene: TRBV12-3/TRBV12-4
j_gene: TRBJ1-1
CDR3nt: TGTGCCAGCAGCCCGGGACGGGTCACTGAAGCTTTCTTT
CDR3aa: CASSPGRVTEAFF

d_gene: .
abundance: many
v_gene: TRBV28
j_gene: TRBJ2-7
CDR3nt: TGTGCCAGCAGCCCCTGGGCGGTAGCGGAGTCCTACGAGCAGTACTTC
CDR3aa: CASSPWAVAESYEQYF

d_gene: .
abundance: many
v_gene: TRBV28
j_gene: TRBJ2-7
CDR3nt: TGTGCCAGCAGTCTAAACCGGGACGGCTACTACGAGCAGTACTTC
CDR3aa: CASSLNRDGYYEQYF

d_gene: .
abundance: few
v_gene: TRBV20-1
j_gene: TRBJ1-5
CDR3nt: TGCAGTGCTAGAGATTCATATAGCAATCAGCCCCAGCATTTT
CDR3aa: CSARDSYSNQPQHF

d_gene: TRBD2
abundance: many
v_gene: TRBV7-2
j_gene: TRBJ2-3
CDR3nt: TGTGCCAGCAGCTTATCGGCTAGCGGGGCGGGAGATACGCAGTATTTT
CDR3aa: CASSLSASGAGDTQYF

d_gene: .
abundance: many
v_gene: TRBV5-5
j_gene: TRBJ2-1
CDR3nt: TGTGCCAGCCGAGCTTATAGCGGAAAGAATGAGCAGTTCTTC
CDR3aa: CASRAYSGKNEQFF

d_gene: TRBD2
abundance: few
v_gene: TRBV27
j_gene: TRBJ2-7
CDR3nt: TGTGCCAGCAGTTTATTTAGCGGGATAGGGTACGAGCAGTACTTC
CDR3aa: CASSLFSGIGYEQYF

d_gene: .
abundance: .
v_gene: TRBV12-3/TRBV12-4
j_gene: TRBJ2-3
CDR3nt: TGTGCCAGCAGTTTCGCCGGGGAAGATACGCAGTATTTT
CDR3aa: CASSFAGEDTQYF

d_gene: TRBD1
abundance: many
v_gene: TRBV7-2
j_gene: TRBJ2-2
CDR3nt: TGTGCCAGCAGCCCGGGACAGACCGGGGAGCTGTTTTTT
CDR3aa: CASSPGQTGELFF

d_gene: .
abundance: .
v_gene: TRBV6-1
j_gene: TRBJ1-6
CDR3nt: TGTGCCAGCAGAGAGCAAGAAGGCTCACCCCTCCACTTT
CDR3aa: CASREQEGSPLHF

d_gene: TRBD1
abundance: .
v_gene: TRBV4-1
j_gene: TRBJ2-7
CDR3nt: TGCGCCAGCAGCCAAGATGACAGGGGAACTTACGAGCAGTACTTC
CDR3aa: CASSQDDRGTYEQYF

d_gene: .
abundance: few
v_gene: TRBV29-1
j_gene: TRBJ2-1
CDR3nt: TGCAGCGTTGAATTTAGGGGAGGTTCCTACAATGAGCAGTTCTTC
CDR3aa: CSVEFRGGSYNEQFF

d_gene: .
abundance: few
v_gene: TRBV20-1
j_gene: TRBJ2-7
CDR3nt: TGCAGTGCGCTACGGACGGGAGTCCCCGAGCAGTACTTC
CDR3aa: CSALRTGVPEQYF

d_gene: TRBD2
abundance: once
v_gene: TRBV7-2
j_gene: TRBJ2-1
CDR3nt: TGTGCCAGCAGCTCACGGTCGGGACTAGCGGGAAACAGTGAGCAGTTCTTC
CDR3aa: CASSSRSGLAGNSEQFF

d_gene: .
abundance: .
v_gene: TRBV9
j_gene: TRBJ2-3
CDR3nt: TGTGCCAGCAGCGTGAGGGACGTCGATACGCAGTATTTT
CDR3aa: CASSVRDVDTQYF

d_gene: TRBD1
abundance: many
v_gene: TRBV28
j_gene: TRBJ1-1
CDR3nt: TGTGCCAGCAGTCAGACAGGGGGCTTCACTGAAGCTTTCTTT
CDR3aa: CASSQTGGFTEAFF

d_gene: .
abundance: many
v_gene: TRBV28
j_gene: TRBJ1-2
CDR3nt: TGTGCCAGCAGCCAGGGTTTAGCTAACTATGGCTACACCTTC
CDR3aa: CASSQGLANYGYTF

d_gene: .
abundance: many
v_gene: TRBV11-2
j_gene: TRBJ2-5
CDR3nt: TGTGCCAGCAGCTTAGATTTACGGAACCGACAAGAGACCCAGTACTTC
CDR3aa: CASSLDLRNRQETQYF

d_gene: .
abundance: few
v_gene: TRBV10-2
j_gene: TRBJ1-2
CDR3nt: TGCGCCAGCAGTGACGGCGGAGCCTATGGCTACACCTTC
CDR3aa: CASSDGGAYGYTF

d_gene: TRBD2
abundance: few
v_gene: TRBV6-2/TRBV6-3
j_gene: TRBJ2-3
CDR3nt: TGTGCCAGCACGAGTTTAGCGGGGGGGACAGATACGCAGTATTTT
CDR3aa: CASTSLAGGTDTQYF

d_gene: TRBD2
abundance: many
v_gene: TRBV7-2
j_gene: TRBJ2-1
CDR3nt: TGTGCCAGCAGCCCACCTCGGGCTAGCGGGATCTTACTTCGAAATGAGCAGTTCTTC
CDR3aa: CASSPPRASGILLRNEQFF